This entry is about one TCR beta chain. In its sample, this clonotype was seen many times. Which antigen it targets is not known. Base qualities are not recorded, but no much larger clone differs from it by a single base. V is pruned by 5 bases and J by 0 bases, leaving 3 bases of the junction without a gene match. From its cysteine to its phenylalanine, the CDR3 spans 14 amino acids. The DNA shown is the 42-base CDR3, in frame from base 1. The germline V gene sets CDR1 to MDHEN and CDR2 to SYDVKM. This sample is drawn from a study of T cells in Graves' hyperthyroidism and ophthalmopathy (dated by TCRdb to about 2019). In the study overall: Peripheral blood was collected at initial diagnosis, before any treatment. Following sampling, methimazole starting at 30 mg daily was given to hyperthyroidism patients, and high-dose intravenous methylprednisolone was given to ophthalmopathy patients. In addition, the study compared T-cell repertoires in thyroid tissue and in blood from a handful of Graves' hyperthyroidism patients. Prospective prediction of ophthalmopathy was tested in an independent validation cohort consisting of 18 hyperthyroidism patients and approximately 16 patients who later progressed to ophthalmopathy. To identify distinguishing TCR V-J signatures, a discovery cohort of about a hundred patients was used, comprising 43 with Graves' ophthalmopathy and some 60 with stable Graves' hyperthyroidism. The paper describes TCR Vbeta CDR3 sequencing of around 140 peripheral blood samples, made up of roughly 40 ophthalmopathy patients, 70 to 80 hyperthyroidism patients and 17 progressor patients. For training and testing, the 100 or so patients in the discovery cohort were randomly divided in a 7:3 ratio. Overall study results and their limits: No statistical method was used to set the sample size in advance, and investigators knew the group allocation. Blood samples also contained most of the expanded thyroid clonotypes (frequency above 0.001), which suggests that blood repertoires may reflect thyroid immune responses. In cross-validation, a model built on a 13 V-J signature told ophthalmopathy apart from stable hyperthyroidism with less than 90% sensitivity and approximately 81% specificity, and in testing the same model reached 80%/75%. In validation, progression to ophthalmopathy was predicted by the model with almost 71% sensitivity and 72.22% specificity, a median of about 6.4 months before onset.

Amplification of TCR beta CDR3 regions was carried out from RNA transcripts. The first round of RT-PCR for the TCR CDR3 was performed with the HTBI primer set and the Qiagen OneStep RT-PCR kit. Libraries were constructed in a second round of multiplex PCR, after which size selection and purification were performed. The libraries were sequenced on an Illumina HiSeq2000 using paired-end 100 bp reads. The authors' analysis ran thus. SOAPnuke was used to process the raw data, with reads discarded if the reads contained adapters or uncalled bases, had a mean Phred below 15, or lacked an exact constant-primer or identifier match. COPE v1.2.5 was used to merge the high-quality paired reads, and each unique nucleotide sequence was defined as a clonotype. MiTCR v1.1 was used to align the clonotypes against IMGT TRBV, TRBD and TRBJ reference segments. Analysis was restricted to V-J combinations with a frequency above 0.0001, which covered approximately 99% of repertoires. The TCS score was defined as F50 (clonal expansion) divided by E x V (chaos), with BLOSUM62-based TCRdist calculated between CDR3 peptides within each V-J. Welch's t-statistics and random forest reduced 500 to 650 V-J features to under 15, which were used in a naive Bayes classifier (R e1071). TCRdb cleaned the public reads at Q25 with fastp, built clones with MiXCR and kept in-frame beta chains. Entries are consolidated by CDR3 protein sequence, retaining the most common genes and DNA. These V and J calls originate from TCRdb's pipeline instead of the authors' own analysis. This sample comprises about 400,000 distinct CDR3 sequences, about 13% of them detected only once. 9.2% of the sample is held by the ten biggest clonotypes.

Graves' hyperthyroidism was defined as stable when no progression to ophthalmopathy occurred over 18 months of follow-up. The hyperthyroidism patients were between 18 and 65 years old and newly diagnosed, with a disease duration of less than 2 months. Any patient with an uncontrolled infection, another autoimmune disease, pregnancy or lactation was excluded. Diagnoses relied on clinical symptoms, serum thyroxine and TRAb, thyroid ultrasound and orbital computed tomography. PBMCs were separated from approximately 10 ml of fresh peripheral blood using Ficoll-Paque density gradient centrifugation. Total RNA was extracted using Trizol reagent, and RNA quality was assessed on an Agilent 2100 Bioanalyzer.

Material: blood. This clonotype was sampled from a woman under 30 with Graves' hyperthyroidism. The sequence joins TRBV28 to TRBJ2-7; TRBD2 aligns with 8 central bases. Here is the DNA: TGTGCCAGCAGTCGCGGGGGGATCTCCTACGAGCAGTACTTC. Its translation is CASSRGGISYEQYF.